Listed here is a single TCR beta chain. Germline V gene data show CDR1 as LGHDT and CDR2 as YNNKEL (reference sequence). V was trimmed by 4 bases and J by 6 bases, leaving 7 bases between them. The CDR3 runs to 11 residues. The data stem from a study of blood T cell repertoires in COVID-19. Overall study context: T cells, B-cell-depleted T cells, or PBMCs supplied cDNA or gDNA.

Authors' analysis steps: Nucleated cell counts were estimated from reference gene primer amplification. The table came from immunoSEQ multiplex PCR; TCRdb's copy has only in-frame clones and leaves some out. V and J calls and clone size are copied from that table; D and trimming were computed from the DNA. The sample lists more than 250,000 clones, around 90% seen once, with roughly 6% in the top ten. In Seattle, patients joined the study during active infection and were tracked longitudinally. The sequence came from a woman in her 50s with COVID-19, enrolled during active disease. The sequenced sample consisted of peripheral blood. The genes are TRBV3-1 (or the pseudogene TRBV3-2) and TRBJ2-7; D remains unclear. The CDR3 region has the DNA TGTGCCAGCAGCCCTATAAGCGAGCAGTACTTC. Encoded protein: CASSPISEQYF.